Presented here are 31 T cell receptor beta chains from one specimen sequenced in a study of spatial heterogeneity in lung cancer. Study results and limitations: In tumors, expanded intratumoral alpha and beta TCR counts tracked mutation counts.

MiXCR, run by TCRdb on the 5' RACE reads, gives a single entry per CDR3 protein. The sample holds around 1,200 distinct CDR3 sequences, around 14% seen once. Time point here: sample taken at primary tumor resection. For these receptors, no antigen is known. The sequencing here drew on lung tumor tissue, taken at surgery. The receptors shown here come from a male donor with early-stage non-small cell lung cancer.

By sample fraction, this clonotype is medium-sized. V gene TRBV7-2 combines with J gene TRBJ2-3, with D perhaps matching TRBD1 (5 bases). The CDR3 is 14 amino acids. V lost 3 bases to trimming and J lost 2 bases, with 9 bases between them. Germline V lookup: CDR1 SGHTA, CDR2 FQGNSA. CDR3 residues: CASSLGRVTDTQYF. Written as DNA, the CDR3 is TGTGCCAGCAGCTTGGGCAGGGTCACAGATACGCAGTATTTT. Filled out from reference TRBV7-2 and TRBJ2-3, the complete variable domain reads GAGVSQSPSNKVTEKGKDVELRCDPISGHTALYWYRQSLGQGLEFLIYFQGNSAPDKSGLPSDRFSAERTGGSVSTLTIQRTQQEDSAVYLCASSLGRVTDTQYFGPGTRLTVL.

This clonotype was seen only a few times. The chain combines TRBV5-1 with TRBJ2-3, with D unclear. The V and J ends lost 1 base and 0 bases respectively, with 9 bases between them. The germline gives CDR1 SGHRS, CDR2 YFSETQ. This CDR3 is 15 amino acids long. The chain's CDR3 is CASSLSGLSTDTQYF. The CDR3 region has the DNA TGCGCCAGCAGCTTGTCAGGCCTAAGCACAGATACGCAGTATTTT. Using reference TRBV5-1 and TRBJ2-3 for the parts outside the CDR3, the full variable domain is KAGVTQTPRYLIKTRGQQVTLSCSPISGHRSVSWYQQTPGQGLQFLFEYFSETQRNKGNFPGRFSGRQFSNSRSEMNVSTLELGDSALYLCASSLSGLSTDTQYFGPGTRLTVL.

This clonotype is deemed large. This chain joins TRBV5-1 and TRBJ2-3; D may match TRBD1 or TRBD2 (5 bases each). The V end was cut by 4 bases, the J end by 9 bases, with 18 bases between. Germline lookup yields CDR1 SGHRS and CDR2 YFSETQ. There are 14 residues in the CDR3. The CDR3 nucleotides are TGCGCCAGCAGCGCGGACGGGGCCGTTGTGACGCAGTATTTT. It specifies CASSADGAVVTQYF.

As for this clonotype: A much more abundant neighbour one base away suggests this may be a read error. The chain joins TRBV5-1 to TRBJ1-1; D not certain. CDR1 is SGHRS, CDR2 YFSETQ, per germline. The CDR3 has 15 amino acids. In DNA form, the CDR3 reads TGCGCCAGCAGCTTGGGCGGGATCATGAACACTGAAGTTTTCTTT. Its protein product is CASSLGGIMNTEVFF. Drawing the rest from reference TRBV5-1 and TRBJ1-1, the complete variable domain is KAGVTQTPRYLIKTRGQQVTLSCSPISGHRSVSWYQQTPGQGLQFLFEYFSETQRNKGNFPGRFSGRQFSNSRSEMNVSTLELGDSALYLCASSLGGIMNTEVFFGQGTRLTVV.

The chain uses TRBV9 and TRBJ1-1, with no clear D. CDR3 length: 13 residues. V was pared by 4 bases and J by 1 base, with 8 bases between. From germline, CDR1 is SGDLS and CDR2 YYNGEE. The CDR3 DNA follows: TGTGCCAGCAGCTCCTACAGGAACACTGAAGCTTTCTTT. Its translation is CASSSYRNTEAFF.

Within the sample, this clonotype is medium-sized. The V call is TRBV27, the J call TRBJ1-5; D perhaps matches TRBD1 (5 bases). The germline CDR1 and CDR2 sequences are MNHEY and SMNVEV (reference sequence). The CDR3 is 14 residues long. The ends were cut back, 3 bases at V and 6 bases at J, with 12 bases in the middle. The CDR3 loop is CASSLLGDRQPQHF. CDR3 sequence (DNA): TGTGCCAGCAGTTTGCTCGGGGACCGTCAGCCCCAGCATTTT.

In its sample, this clonotype ranks as medium-sized. The chain couples TRBV6-5 to TRBJ1-6; 7 bases are shared with TRBD1. CDR1 and CDR2 from the germline V gene are MNHEY and SVGAGI. Trimming cost V 5 bases and J 9 bases; bases outside gene matches: 10. The CDR3 is 15 residues long. The CDR3 DNA sequence: TGTGCCAGCAGTATCGGGACAGTTCAGGGTTCACCCCTCCACTTT. Encoded protein: CASSIGTVQGSPLHF.

V gene TRBV7-3 combines with J gene TRBJ2-3; D not certain. The CDR3 totals 13 residues. In germline, CDR1 is SGHTA, CDR2 FQGTGA. Trimming left V 3 bases short and J 3 bases short, with 7 bases between. CDR3 protein: CASSLQKTDTQYF. CDR3 DNA: TGTGCCAGCAGCTTGCAGAAAACAGATACGCAGTATTTT. The full variable domain, with the rest looked up from reference TRBV7-3 and TRBJ2-3, is GAGVSQTPSNKVTEKGKYVELRCDPISGHTALYWYRQSLGQGPEFLIYFQGTGAADDSGLPNDRFFAVRPEGSVSTLKIQRTERGDSAVYLCASSLQKTDTQYFGPGTRLTVL.

Judged by abundance, this clonotype is medium-sized (0.01 to 0.1%). V and J are TRBV7-2 and TRBJ1-1, with 8 bases fitting TRBD1. Germline V CDR1 and CDR2: SGHTA, FQGNSA. Germline trimming cut 5 bases from V and 8 bases from J; bases unmatched to any gene: 4. The CDR3 has 12 amino acids. The CDR3 sequence: CASSIRQGEAFF. DNA of the CDR3: TGTGCCAGCAGCATTAGACAGGGGGAAGCTTTCTTT.

This clonotype was picked up a small number of times. At one of its ends the junction is not consistent with the germline gene, which may arise from a read error. This chain links TRBV20-1 with TRBJ2-4, with 7 bases aligning to TRBD1. CDR3 length: 13 residues. Germline values: CDR1 DFQATT, CDR2 SNEGSKA (reference sequence). The chain's CDR3 is CSAIGGTKNIQYF. CDR3 nucleotides: TGTAGTGCCATAGGGGGCACCAAAAACATTCAGTACTTC.

This clonotype was observed many times. The chain carries TRBV5-4 and TRBJ1-2, with 11 positions matching TRBD1. CDR3 length: 15 residues. Trimming at V came to 4 bases and at J to 7 bases, leaving 9 bases not matched to a gene. In germline, CDR1 is SGHNT, CDR2 YYREEE (reference sequence). This CDR3 reads CASSDGQGALRGYTF. For the CDR3, the DNA is TGTGCCAGCAGCGATGGACAGGGGGCGCTTCGTGGCTACACCTTC.

This clonotype is deemed medium-sized (0.01 to 0.1%). The chain uses TRBV6-6 and TRBJ1-3, with D tentatively TRBD1 (5 bases). The CDR3 has 15 amino acids. The germline V and J ends were trimmed by 4 bases and 0 bases, with 10 bases remaining between them. Germline loops: CDR1 MNHNY, CDR2 SVGAGI (reference sequence). CDR3: CASSWGRDSGNTIYF. The CDR3 DNA is TGTGCCAGCAGTTGGGGACGGGACTCTGGAAACACCATATATTTT.

The V gene is TRBV9, the J gene TRBJ1-3; 8 positions match TRBD1. The CDR3 is made up of 16 amino acids. The germline V gene has CDR1 SGDLS and CDR2 YYNGEE. V was clipped by 4 bases and J by 3 bases; unmatched bases: 9. CDR3 region: CASSPGTGVYGNTIYF. As DNA, the CDR3 is TGTGCCAGCAGCCCAGGGACAGGCGTATATGGAAACACCATATATTTT.

By sample share, this clonotype is medium-sized. This chain links TRBV9 with TRBJ2-5, with TRBD2 identical over 13 bases. Unmatched junction bases numbered 1, after V lost 1 base and J lost 4 bases. The germline V gene has CDR1 SGDLS and CDR2 YYNGEE. The CDR3 is 15 residues long. CDR3: CASSVTSGRVETQYF. In nucleotides, the CDR3 is TGTGCCAGCAGCGTAACTAGCGGGAGGGTAGAGACCCAGTACTTC.

For this clonotype: No conserved phenylalanine or tryptophan is present at the end of the CDR3, so a read error is the likely explanation. This chain links TRBV6-2 or TRBV6-3 with TRBJ2-5; D is perhaps TRBD2 (5 bases). The CDR3 runs to 12 residues. The V end lost 7 bases, the J end lost 5 bases, and 11 bases lay between the germline ends. Germline CDR1 is MNHEY and CDR2 is SVGEGT. This CDR3 reads CASTYGVETQYY. The CDR3 nucleotides read TGTGCCAGCACCTACGGGGTTGAGACCCAGTACTAC.

By share, this clonotype ranks as large. The chain couples TRBV29-1 to TRBJ1-6; D unclear. Per germline, CDR1 SQVTM and CDR2 ANQGSEA. CDR3 length: 13 residues. V lost 4 bases and J 4 bases, leaving 8 bases between the germline ends. The CDR3: CSVAPGYNSPLHF. The CDR3 nucleotides read TGCAGCGTTGCTCCTGGGTATAATTCACCCCTCCACTTT. The entire variable domain, with the rest obtained from reference TRBV29-1 and TRBJ1-6, is as follows: SAVISQKPSRDICQRGTSLTIQCQVDSQVTMMFWYRQQPGQSLTLIATANQGSEATYESGFVIDKFPISRPNLTFSTLTVSNMSPEDSSIYLCSVAPGYNSPLHFGNGTRLTVT.

This clonotype has only one observation. A read error may explain this, as a much larger clone is one base away. The V gene is TRBV6-2 or TRBV6-3, the J gene TRBJ2-1; D gene unclear. This CDR3 has 14 amino acids. Trimming shortened V by 9 bases and J by 0 bases, and 12 bases separated the two germline ends. Germline V gene lookup returns CDR1 MNHEY and CDR2 SVGEGT. The CDR3 DNA sequence: TGTGCCAGAAGTCCACAGAGCTCCTACAATGAGCAGTTCTTC. It translates to CARSPQSSYNEQFF.

J is TRBJ1-6 and V is TRBV9, with 7 bases lining up with TRBD1. Per germline, CDR1 SGDLS and CDR2 YYNGEE. After removal of 4 bases from V and 10 bases from J, the junction contained 11 bases not matched to a gene. The CDR3 runs 15 residues. The CDR3 DNA is TGTGCCAGCAGCAAATTAGGGGGCAGCTACTCACCCCTCCACTTT. Residues: CASSKLGGSYSPLHF.

This clonotype is medium-sized by share. The chain couples TRBV7-3 to TRBJ1-1; TRBD1 is a possible D gene (6 bases). Trimming removed 1 base at V and 6 bases at J, with 15 bases between. The CDR3 has 15 amino acids. Looked up from germline, CDR1 is SGHTA and CDR2 is FQGTGA. The CDR3 loop is CASSLNPRGQPEAFF. Here the CDR3 DNA reads TGTGCCAGCAGCTTAAATCCCAGGGGTCAGCCTGAAGCTTTCTTT.

This clonotype showed up just a few times. V and J are TRBV6-5 and TRBJ1-1; a weak D match, TRBD1 (5 bases). This CDR3 contains 14 residues. Trimming left V 4 bases short and J 4 bases short, with 13 bases between. The V gene's germline CDR1 is MNHEY and CDR2 SVGAGI. The CDR3 here is CASSSQTEGTEAFF. The CDR3 DNA sequence: TGTGCCAGCAGTTCCCAGACAGAGGGCACTGAAGCTTTCTTT.

This chain connects TRBV4-3 to TRBJ2-1; 7 positions agree with TRBD1. The V and J ends lost 4 bases and 3 bases, in that order; junction bases with no gene match: 3. CDR3 length equals 14 residues. The germline V gene encodes CDR1 LGHNA and CDR2 YSLEER. The CDR3 bases are TGCGCCAGCAGCCTGGACAGGAACTACAATGAGCAGTTCTTC. This translates into CASSLDRNYNEQFF.

By frequency in the sample, this clonotype is large. This chain joins TRBV5-4 and TRBJ2-1, with 8 bases identical to TRBD2. Germline values: CDR1 SGHNT, CDR2 YYREEE (reference sequence). V was pared by 1 base and J by 6 bases, with 9 bases of the junction left unmatched. The CDR3 contains 16 residues. The CDR3, as DNA: TGTGCCAGCAGCTTGAATAGCGGGGTGAGAAGCAATGAGCAGTTCTTC. Translating gives CASSLNSGVRSNEQFF.

The chain has TRBV7-8 and TRBJ1-6; TRBD1 matches 7 bases. V shed 2 bases, J shed 6 bases, and the junction held 4 bases outside the gene matches. In germline, CDR1 is SGHVS, CDR2 FQNEAQ. This CDR3 comprises 15 residues. CDR3 in DNA: TGTGCCAGCAGCTTAACACAGGGGCGTAATTCACCCCTCCACTTT. Residues: CASSLTQGRNSPLHF.

This clonotype has only a few counts. The chain carries TRBV11-2 and TRBJ2-3; 7 nucleotides match TRBD2. From germline, CDR1 is SGHAT and CDR2 FQNNGV. This CDR3 comprises 15 residues. The V segment lost 5 bases and the J segment 5 bases; nucleotides outside the gene matches: 10. This CDR3 reads CASSPETSWGDTQYF. CDR3 nucleotide sequence: TGTGCCAGCAGCCCAGAGACTAGCTGGGGAGATACGCAGTATTTT. Based on the CDR3 plus reference TRBV11-2 and TRBJ2-3, the full variable domain is EAGVAQSPRYKIIEKRQSVAFWCNPISGHATLYWYQQILGQGPKLLIQFQNNGVVDDSQLPKDRFSAERLKGVDSTLKIQPAKLEDSAVYLCASSPETSWGDTQYFGPGTRLTVL.

This clonotype is medium-sized (0.01 to 0.1%). J is TRBJ1-6 and V is TRBV6-2 or TRBV6-3; a possible D gene is TRBD1 (5 bases). Germline loops: CDR1 MNHEY, CDR2 SVGEGT. CDR3 length equals 13 residues. Trimming cost V 5 bases and J 8 bases, with 10 bases left between them. The CDR3 nucleotides read TGTGCCAGCAGTACAAGGACACATTCACCCCTCCACTTT. It encodes CASSTRTHSPLHF.

Concerning this clonotype itself: The junction departs from the called germline gene at one end, perhaps through a read error. This rearrangement joins TRBV12-3 or TRBV12-4 to TRBJ1-6, with D possibly being TRBD1 (6 bases). The CDR3 loop spans 15 amino acids. The CDR3 nucleotides read TGTGCCAGCAGTTTATACAGGGCCAATAACTCACCCCTCCACTTT. Its protein product is CASSLYRANNSPLHF.

This clonotype counts as medium-sized. This sequence joins TRBV9 and TRBJ1-2, with unresolved D. The V gene lost 3 bases and the J gene lost 4 bases, with 19 bases spanning the gap. CDR1 and CDR2 (germline): SGDLS, YYNGEE. The CDR3 totals 16 residues. The CDR3 DNA is TGTGCCAGCAGCGCGCTTACTCGGGGATCTCCCTATGGCTACACCTTC. Protein sequence: CASSALTRGSPYGYTF.

This clonotype was seen only a few times. The chain employs TRBV3-1 and TRBJ2-3; a possible D gene is TRBD1 (5 bases). Trimming removed 2 bases from V and 2 bases from J, with 11 bases in between. This CDR3 has 15 residues. Germline CDR1 reads LGHDT; CDR2 reads YNNKEL (reference sequence). The chain's CDR3 is CASSQLTGSTDTQYF. CDR3 nucleotide sequence: TGTGCCAGCAGCCAACTCACAGGATCCACAGATACGCAGTATTTT.

The chain has TRBV4-3 and TRBJ2-3, with 10 bases that match TRBD2. Trimming removed 4 bases from V and 5 bases from J; junction bases left unmatched: 6. There are 15 residues in the CDR3. CDR1 is LGHNA, CDR2 YSLEER, per germline. The chain's CDR3 is CASSPKAGGQDTQYF. The CDR3 nucleotides are TGCGCCAGCAGCCCGAAAGCGGGAGGGCAAGATACGCAGTATTTT.

The gene calls are TRBV7-9 and TRBJ2-2, with 7 nucleotides matching TRBD2. The V segment lost 5 bases and the J segment 9 bases; nucleotides outside the gene matches: 6. Germline V gene sequence: CDR1 SEHNR, CDR2 FQNEAQ (reference sequence). The CDR3 runs 13 residues. The CDR3 protein is CASSQGLGRELFF. The CDR3 DNA follows: TGTGCCAGCAGCCAAGGACTAGGCAGGGAGCTGTTTTTT.

This clonotype is classed as medium-sized (0.01 to 0.1%). CDR3 region: CASSQDREGNYGYTF. The CDR3, as DNA: TGCGCCAGCAGCCAAGATCGGGAAGGGAACTATGGCTACACCTTC. The rearrangement uses TRBV4-1 and TRBJ1-2; no clear D gene. CDR1 and CDR2 from the germline V gene are MGHRA and YSYEKL. V gave up 0 bases and J gave up 2 bases, with 10 bases separating them. The CDR3 consists of 15 residues.